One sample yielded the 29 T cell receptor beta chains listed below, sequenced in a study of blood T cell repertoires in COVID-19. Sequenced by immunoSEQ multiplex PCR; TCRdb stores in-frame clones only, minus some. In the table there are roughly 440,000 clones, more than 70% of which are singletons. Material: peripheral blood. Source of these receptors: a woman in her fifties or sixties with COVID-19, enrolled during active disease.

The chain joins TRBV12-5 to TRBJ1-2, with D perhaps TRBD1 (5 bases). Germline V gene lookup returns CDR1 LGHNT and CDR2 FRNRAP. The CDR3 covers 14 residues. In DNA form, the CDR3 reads TGTGCCGGAACCCAGGGACTTACTAACTATGGCTACACCTTC. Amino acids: CAGTQGLTNYGYTF. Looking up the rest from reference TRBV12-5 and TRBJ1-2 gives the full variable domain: DARVTQTPRHKVTEMGQEVTMRCQPILGHNTVFWYRQTMMQGLELLAYFRNRAPLDDSGMPKDRFSAEMPDATLATLKIQPSEPRDSAVYFCAGTQGLTNYGYTFGSGTRLTVV.

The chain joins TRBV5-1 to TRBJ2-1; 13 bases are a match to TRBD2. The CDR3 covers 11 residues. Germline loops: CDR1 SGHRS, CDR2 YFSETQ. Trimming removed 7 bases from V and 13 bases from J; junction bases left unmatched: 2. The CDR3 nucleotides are TGCGCCAGCGGACTAGCGGGGGTTCAGTTCTTC. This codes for CASGLAGVQFF.

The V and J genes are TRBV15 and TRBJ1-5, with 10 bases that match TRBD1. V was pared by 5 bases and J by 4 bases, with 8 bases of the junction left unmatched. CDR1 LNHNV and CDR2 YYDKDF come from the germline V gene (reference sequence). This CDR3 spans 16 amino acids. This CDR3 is CATSLPGQGRNQPQHF. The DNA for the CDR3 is TGTGCCACCAGCCTTCCGGGACAGGGGAGGAATCAGCCCCAGCATTTT.

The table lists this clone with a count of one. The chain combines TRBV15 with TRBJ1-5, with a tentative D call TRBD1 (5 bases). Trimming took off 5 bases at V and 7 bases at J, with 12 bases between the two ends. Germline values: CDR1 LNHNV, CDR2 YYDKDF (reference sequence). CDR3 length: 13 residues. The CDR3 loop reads CATSGGDGQPQHF. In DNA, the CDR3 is TGTGCCACCAGCGGGGGGGATGGACAGCCCCAGCATTTT. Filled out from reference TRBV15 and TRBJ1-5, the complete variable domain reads DAMVIQNPRYQVTQFGKPVTLSCSQTLNHNVMYWYQQKSSQAPKLLFHYYDKDFNNEADTPDNFQSRRPNTSFCFLDIRSPGLGDTAMYLCATSGGDGQPQHFGDGTRLSIL.

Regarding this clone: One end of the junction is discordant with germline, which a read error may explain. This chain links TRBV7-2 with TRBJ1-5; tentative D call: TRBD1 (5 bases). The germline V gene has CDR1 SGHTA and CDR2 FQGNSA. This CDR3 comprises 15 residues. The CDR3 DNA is TGTGCCAGCAACTTAGATCCACAGGTCAATCAGCCCCAGCATTTT. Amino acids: CASNLDPQVNQPQHF.

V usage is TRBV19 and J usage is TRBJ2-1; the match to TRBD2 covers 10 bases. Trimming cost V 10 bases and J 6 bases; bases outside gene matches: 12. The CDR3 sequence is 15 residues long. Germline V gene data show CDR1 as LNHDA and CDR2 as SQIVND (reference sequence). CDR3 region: CATAPLAGNFNEQFF. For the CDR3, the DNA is TGTGCCACCGCTCCACTAGCGGGGAATTTCAATGAGCAGTTCTTC.

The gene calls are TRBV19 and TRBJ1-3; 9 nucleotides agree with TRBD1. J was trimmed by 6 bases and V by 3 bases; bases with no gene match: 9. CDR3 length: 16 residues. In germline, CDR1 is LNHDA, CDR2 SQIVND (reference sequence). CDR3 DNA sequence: TGTGCCAGTAGTATCCCCCCGGGACAGGGTGAAAACACCATATATTTT. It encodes CASSIPPGQGENTIYF. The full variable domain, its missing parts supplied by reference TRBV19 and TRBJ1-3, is DGGITQSPKYLFRKEGQNVTLSCEQNLNHDAMYWYRQDPGQGLRLIYYSQIVNDFQKGDIAEGYSVSREKKESFPLTVTSAQKNPTAFYLCASSIPPGQGENTIYFGEGSWLTVV.

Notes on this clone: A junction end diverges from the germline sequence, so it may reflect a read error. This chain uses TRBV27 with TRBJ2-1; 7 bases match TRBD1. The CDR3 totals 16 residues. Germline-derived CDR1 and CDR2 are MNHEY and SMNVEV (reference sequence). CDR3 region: CASSFWDSSSNNEQFF. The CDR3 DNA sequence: TGTGCCAGCAGTTTCTGGGACAGTTCCTCCAACAATGAGCAGTTCTTC.

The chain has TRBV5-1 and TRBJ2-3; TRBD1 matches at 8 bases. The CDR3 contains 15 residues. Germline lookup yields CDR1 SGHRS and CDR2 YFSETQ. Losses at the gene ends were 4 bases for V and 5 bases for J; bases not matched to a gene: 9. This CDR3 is CASSHVPDREDTQYF. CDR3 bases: TGCGCCAGCAGCCACGTACCGGACAGGGAAGATACGCAGTATTTT.

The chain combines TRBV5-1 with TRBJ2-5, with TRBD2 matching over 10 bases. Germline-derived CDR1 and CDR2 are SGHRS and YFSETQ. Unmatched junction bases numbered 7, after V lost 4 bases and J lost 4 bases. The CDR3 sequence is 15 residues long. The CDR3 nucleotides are TGCGCCAGCAGCCCGGAAGCTAGCGGGGGAGAGACCCAGTACTTC. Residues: CASSPEASGGETQYF.

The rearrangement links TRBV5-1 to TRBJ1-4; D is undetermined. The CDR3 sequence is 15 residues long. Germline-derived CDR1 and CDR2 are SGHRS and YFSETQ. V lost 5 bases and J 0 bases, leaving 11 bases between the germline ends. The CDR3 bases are TGCGCCAGCAGGTACAATGGAGCAACTAATGAAAAACTGTTTTTT. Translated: CASRYNGATNEKLFF. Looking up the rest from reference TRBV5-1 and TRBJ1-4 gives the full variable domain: KAGVTQTPRYLIKTRGQQVTLSCSPISGHRSVSWYQQTPGQGLQFLFEYFSETQRNKGNFPGRFSGRQFSNSRSEMNVSTLELGDSALYLCASRYNGATNEKLFFGSGTQLSVL.

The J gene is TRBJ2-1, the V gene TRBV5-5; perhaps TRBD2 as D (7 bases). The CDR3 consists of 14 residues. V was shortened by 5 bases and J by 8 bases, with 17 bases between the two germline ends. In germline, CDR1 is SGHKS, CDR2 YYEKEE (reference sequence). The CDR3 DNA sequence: TGTGCCAGCAGGGCGGGGGCAGCTTTCGATGAGCAGTTCTTC. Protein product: CASRAGAAFDEQFF.

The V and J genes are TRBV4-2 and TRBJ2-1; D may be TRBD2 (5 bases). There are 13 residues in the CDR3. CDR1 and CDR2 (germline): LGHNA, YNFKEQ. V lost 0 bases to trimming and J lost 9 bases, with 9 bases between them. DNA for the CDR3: TGTGCCAGCAGCCAAGATCCACGGGGTGAGCAGTTCTTC. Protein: CASSQDPRGEQFF.

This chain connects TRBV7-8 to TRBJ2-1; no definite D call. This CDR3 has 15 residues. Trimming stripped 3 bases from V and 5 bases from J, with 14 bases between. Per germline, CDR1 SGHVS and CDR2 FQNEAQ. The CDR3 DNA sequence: TGTGCCAGCAGCTTGATGCGTTCGGTAGACAATGAGCAGTTCTTC. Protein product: CASSLMRSVDNEQFF. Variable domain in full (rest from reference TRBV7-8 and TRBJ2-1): GAGVSQSPRYKVAKRGQDVALRCDPISGHVSLFWYQQALGQGPEFLTYFQNEAQLDKSGLPSDRFFAERPEGSVSTLKIQRTQQEDSAVYLCASSLMRSVDNEQFFGPGTRLTVL.

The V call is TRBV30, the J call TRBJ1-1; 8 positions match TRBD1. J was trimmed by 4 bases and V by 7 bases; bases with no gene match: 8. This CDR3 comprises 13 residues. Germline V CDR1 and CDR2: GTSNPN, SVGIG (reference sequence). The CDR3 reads CAFADRAGTEAFF. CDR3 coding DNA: TGTGCCTTCGCGGACAGGGCGGGCACTGAAGCTTTCTTT.

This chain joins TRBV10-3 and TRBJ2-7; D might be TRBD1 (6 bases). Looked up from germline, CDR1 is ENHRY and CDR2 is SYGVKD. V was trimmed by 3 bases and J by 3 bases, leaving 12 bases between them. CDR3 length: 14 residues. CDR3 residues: CAISERGDNYEQYF. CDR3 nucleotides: TGTGCCATCAGTGAACGAGGGGACAACTACGAGCAGTACTTC.

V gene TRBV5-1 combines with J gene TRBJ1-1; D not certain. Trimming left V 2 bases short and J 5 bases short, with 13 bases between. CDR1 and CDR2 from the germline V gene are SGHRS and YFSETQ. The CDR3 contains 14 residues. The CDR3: CASSFEVGRTEAFF. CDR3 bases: TGCGCCAGCAGCTTTGAGGTCGGAAGAACTGAAGCTTTCTTT.

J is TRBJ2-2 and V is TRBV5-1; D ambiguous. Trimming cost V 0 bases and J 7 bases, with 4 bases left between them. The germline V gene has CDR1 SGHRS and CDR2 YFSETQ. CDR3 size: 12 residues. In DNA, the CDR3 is TGCGCCAGCAGCTTGGCCGTCGGGGAGCTGTTTTTT. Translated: CASSLAVGELFF.

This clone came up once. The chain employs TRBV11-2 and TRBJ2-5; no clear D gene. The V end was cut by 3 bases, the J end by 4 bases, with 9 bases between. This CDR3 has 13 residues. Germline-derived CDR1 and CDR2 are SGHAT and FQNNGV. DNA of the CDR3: TGTGCCAGCAGCTTTCACCCCAGAGAGACCCAGTACTTC. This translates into CASSFHPRETQYF. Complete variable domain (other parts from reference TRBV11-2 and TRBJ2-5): EAGVAQSPRYKIIEKRQSVAFWCNPISGHATLYWYQQILGQGPKLLIQFQNNGVVDDSQLPKDRFSAERLKGVDSTLKIQPAKLEDSAVYLCASSFHPRETQYFGPGTRLLVL.

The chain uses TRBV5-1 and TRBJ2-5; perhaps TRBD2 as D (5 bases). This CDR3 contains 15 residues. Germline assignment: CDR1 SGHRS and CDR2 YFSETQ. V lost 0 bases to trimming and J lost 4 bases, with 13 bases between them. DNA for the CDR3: TGCGCCAGCAGCTTGGATGCGGACTCAGGAGAGACCCAGTACTTC. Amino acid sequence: CASSLDADSGETQYF.

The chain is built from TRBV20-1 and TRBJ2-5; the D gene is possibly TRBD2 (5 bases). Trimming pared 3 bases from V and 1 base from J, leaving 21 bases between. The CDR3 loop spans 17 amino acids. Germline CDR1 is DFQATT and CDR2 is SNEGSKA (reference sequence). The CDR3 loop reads CSASNPGSTSLQETQYF. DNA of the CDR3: TGCAGTGCTAGTAACCCGGGGTCCACGTCCCTCCAAGAGACCCAGTACTTC.

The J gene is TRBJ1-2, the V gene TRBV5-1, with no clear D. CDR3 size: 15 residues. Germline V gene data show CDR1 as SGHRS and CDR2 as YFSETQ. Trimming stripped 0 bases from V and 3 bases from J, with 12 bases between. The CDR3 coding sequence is TGCGCCAGCAGCTTGGAATCGGGATTTGACTATGGCTACACCTTC. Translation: CASSLESGFDYGYTF.

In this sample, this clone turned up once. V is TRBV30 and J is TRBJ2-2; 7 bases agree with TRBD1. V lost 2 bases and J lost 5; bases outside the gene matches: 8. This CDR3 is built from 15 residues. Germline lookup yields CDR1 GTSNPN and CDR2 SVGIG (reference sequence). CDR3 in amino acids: CAWSRPGQLTGELFF. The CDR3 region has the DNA TGTGCCTGGAGTCGCCCGGGACAGCTTACCGGGGAGCTGTTTTTT. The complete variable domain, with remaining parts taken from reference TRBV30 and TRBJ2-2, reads SQTIHQWPATLVQPVGSPLSLECTVEGTSNPNLYWYRQAAGRGLQLLFYSVGIGQISSEVPQNLSASRPQDRQFILSSKKLLLSDSGFYLCAWSRPGQLTGELFFGEGSRLTVL.

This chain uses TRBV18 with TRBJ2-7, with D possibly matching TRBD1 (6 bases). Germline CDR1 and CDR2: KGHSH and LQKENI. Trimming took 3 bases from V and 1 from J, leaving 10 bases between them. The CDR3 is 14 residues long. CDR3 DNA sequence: TGTGCCAGCTCACCTGGCAGGGGATCCTACGAGCAGTACTTC. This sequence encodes CASSPGRGSYEQYF.

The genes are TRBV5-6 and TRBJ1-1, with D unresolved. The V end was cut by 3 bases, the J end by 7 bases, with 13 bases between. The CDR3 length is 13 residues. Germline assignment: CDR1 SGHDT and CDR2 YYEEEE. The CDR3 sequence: CASSWTRAVEAFF. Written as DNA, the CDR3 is TGTGCCAGCAGCTGGACGAGGGCCGTTGAAGCTTTCTTT. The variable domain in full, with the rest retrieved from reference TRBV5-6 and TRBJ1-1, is DAGVTQSPTHLIKTRGQQVTLRCSPKSGHDTVSWYQQALGQGPQFIFQYYEEEERQRGNFPDRFSGHQFPNYSSELNVNALLLGDSALYLCASSWTRAVEAFFGQGTRLTVV.

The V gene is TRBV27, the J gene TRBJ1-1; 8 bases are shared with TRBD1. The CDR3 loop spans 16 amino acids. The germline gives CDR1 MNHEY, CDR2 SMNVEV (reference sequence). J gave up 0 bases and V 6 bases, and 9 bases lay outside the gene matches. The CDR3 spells CASRQDRVDLNTEAFF. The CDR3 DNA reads TGTGCCAGCAGACAGGACAGGGTCGACCTGAACACTGAAGCTTTCTTT.

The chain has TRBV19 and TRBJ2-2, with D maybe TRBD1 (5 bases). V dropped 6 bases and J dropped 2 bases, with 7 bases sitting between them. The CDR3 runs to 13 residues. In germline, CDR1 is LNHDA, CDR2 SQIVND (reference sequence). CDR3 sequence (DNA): TGTGCCAGTAGCGGACAAAACACCGGGGAGCTGTTTTTT. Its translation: CASSGQNTGELFF.

CDR3 DNA: TGTGCCAGCAGCGCTCGATTGGGGGGTGCCGGGGAGCTGTTTTTT. This sequence encodes CASSARLGGAGELFF. This chain connects TRBV7-2 to TRBJ2-2; tentatively, D is TRBD2 (6 bases). This CDR3 has 15 residues. V was cut by 5 bases and J by 6 bases, with 16 bases left in between. Germline V gene data show CDR1 as SGHTA and CDR2 as FQGNSA.

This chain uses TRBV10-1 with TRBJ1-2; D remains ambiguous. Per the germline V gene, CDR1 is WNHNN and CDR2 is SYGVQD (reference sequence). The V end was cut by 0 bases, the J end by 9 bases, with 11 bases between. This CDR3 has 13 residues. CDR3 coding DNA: TGCGCCAGCAGTGAGTCCATCACAGAGCGCTACACCTTC. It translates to CASSESITERYTF.